This T cell receptor beta chain is drawn from a study of T cells in Graves' hyperthyroidism and ophthalmopathy. This CDR3 is 13 amino acids long. Germline values: CDR1 LGHDT, CDR2 YNNKEL (reference sequence). V was trimmed by 0 bases and J by 4 bases, leaving 6 bases between them. The source material, RNA transcripts, was used to amplify TCR beta CDR3 regions. The HTBI set primed first-round TCR CDR3 RT-PCR. TCRdb processed the multiplex PCR reads anew with MiXCR; each CDR3 protein has one entry. The sample consists of around 520,000 distinct CDR3 sequences, 14% of them appearing once. Lactation, pregnancy, other autoimmune disease or uncontrolled infection excluded patients. At least ten counts were recorded for this clonotype.

J is TRBJ1-2 and V is TRBV3-1, with unresolved D. The receptor comes from a middle-aged woman with Graves' hyperthyroidism. Sequenced input: blood. CDR3 loop: CASSQELSYGYTF. For the CDR3, the DNA is TGTGCCAGCAGCCAAGAGCTGTCCTATGGCTACACCTTC.